The rows below give T cell receptor beta chains drawn from one sample of a study of T cell responses to AZD1222 COVID-19 vaccine. Using immunoSEQ multiplex PCR, the repertoire was profiled, and TCRdb retains in-frame clones only, with some absent. There are approximately 150,000 clones in the sample; under 95% occur only once, and 1.1% lies in the top ten. Sample: peripheral blood, taken 28 days after the second AZD1222 dose. The receptors were sampled from an adult who received the AZD1222 COVID-19 vaccine. The CDR3 runs from the conserved cysteine through the conserved F or W. A D gene is named only where the DNA matches it firmly. Not every row has a clone size; where given, it reads once, few, many or a size class.

TRBD1	-	TRBJ1-4	TRBV3-1/TRBV3-2	CASRKTGALEKLFF	TGTGCCAGCAGAAAAACAGGGGCCCTGGAAAAACTGTTTTTT
-	-	TRBJ2-1	TRBV11-2	CASSFGRSYNEQFF	TGTGCCAGCAGCTTCGGCAGGTCCTACAATGAGCAGTTCTTC
-	-	TRBJ2-2	TRBV5-4	CASSSFRNTGELFF	TGTGCCAGCAGCTCGTTCCGGAACACCGGGGAGCTGTTTTTT
-	-	TRBJ1-2	TRBV6-5	CASSRGAINYGYTF	TGTGCCAGCAGTCGTGGGGCTATTAACTATGGCTACACCTTC
-	-	TRBJ1-6	TRBV11-2	CASSPTWEGYGSPLHF	TGTGCCAGCAGCCCAACGTGGGAGGGGTACGGTTCACCCCTCCACTTT
TRBD1	-	TRBJ1-5	TRBV6-4	CASSDPDRMRNQPQHF	TGTGCCAGCAGTGACCCGGACAGGATGAGAAATCAGCCCCAGCATTTT
-	-	TRBJ2-2	TRBV12-3/TRBV12-4	CASSLRRTGELFF	TGTGCCAGCAGTTTACGGAGGACCGGGGAGCTGTTTTTT
-	-	TRBJ1-2	TRBV29-1	CSVEETGKRRGYTF	TGCAGCGTTGAAGAGACAGGTAAAAGGAGAGGCTACACCTTC
-	-	TRBJ2-5	TRBV5-1	CASSPRSGETQYF	TGCGCCAGCAGCCCCCGAAGTGGGGAGACCCAGTACTTC
-	-	TRBJ1-5	TRBV3-1/TRBV3-2	CASSQGRGNQPQHF	TGTGCCAGCAGCCAAGGACGGGGGAATCAGCCCCAGCATTTT
-	-	TRBJ1-5	TRBV6-5	CASTSRGSNPSSQHF	TGTGCCAGCACCTCTCGGGGCTCGAACCCCAGTTCCCAGCATTTT
-	-	TRBJ1-2	TRBV5-4	CASSLEGPGSDYGYTF	TGTGCCAGCAGCTTGGAGGGGCCAGGGTCAGACTATGGCTACACCTTC
-	-	TRBJ1-4	TRBV18	CASSQLNRRNEKLFF	TGTGCCAGCTCACAGTTGAACAGACGTAATGAAAAACTGTTTTTT
-	once	TRBJ1-1	TRBV7-9	CASSPPGVNTEAFF	TGTGCCAGCAGCCCACCCGGGGTGAACACTGAAGCTTTCTTT
TRBD1	-	TRBJ2-1	TRBV5-1	CASTQGDSYNEQFF	TGCGCCAGTACACAGGGGGACTCCTACAATGAGCAGTTCTTC
-	-	TRBJ2-7	TRBV12-5	CASEAAGAGSYEQYF	TGTGCTAGTGAAGCCGCAGGGGCCGGATCCTACGAGCAGTACTTC
TRBD1	-	TRBJ1-4	TRBV5-1	CASSPGQGDEKLFF	TGCGCCAGCAGCCCAGGACAGGGTGATGAAAAACTGTTTTTT
-	-	TRBJ1-3	TRBV6-6	CASSYVGSGNTIYF	TGTGCCAGCAGTTACGTGGGGTCTGGAAACACCATATATTTT
-	-	TRBJ2-1	TRBV25-1	CASSEFFNEQFF	TGTGCCAGCAGTGAATTTTTCAATGAGCAGTTCTTC
-	-	TRBJ1-1	TRBV18	CASSPVPRGLIEAFF	TGTGCCAGCTCACCAGTCCCCCGGGGGCTAATTGAAGCTTTCTTT
-	-	TRBJ1-1	TRBV7-2	CASSPPGGSTEAFF	TGTGCCAGCAGCCCCCCCGGGGGAAGTACTGAAGCTTTCTTT
-	-	TRBJ1-5	TRBV6-5	CASSSLTGGFQPQHF	TGTGCCAGCAGCTCCCTTACCGGGGGTTTTCAGCCCCAGCATTTT
-	-	TRBJ1-4	TRBV6-1	CASSDFYRRGLPNEKLFF	TGTGCCAGCAGTGATTTTTATCGAAGAGGGCTGCCTAATGAAAAACTGTTTTTT
TRBD1	-	TRBJ1-2	TRBV6-5	CASSFGTATNYGYTF	TGTGCCAGCAGTTTTGGGACAGCTACTAACTATGGCTACACCTTC
-	-	TRBJ1-4	TRBV6-5	CASSYLAGTNEKLFF	TGTGCCAGCAGTTACCTAGCGGGGACTAATGAAAAACTGTTTTTT
TRBD2	-	TRBJ2-2	TRBV5-6	CASSSGGGTGELFF	TGTGCCAGCAGCAGCGGGGGAGGCACCGGGGAGCTGTTTTTT
-	-	TRBJ1-1	TRBV19	CASSSPGGAEAFF	TGTGCCAGTAGTTCCCCCGGGGGCGCTGAAGCTTTCTTT
TRBD1	-	TRBJ1-6	TRBV9	CASSATGTASASPLHF	TGTGCCAGCAGCGCGACCGGGACAGCCAGTGCTTCACCCCTCCACTTT
TRBD1	-	TRBJ2-1	TRBV7-6	CASSLIPSGQGTVEQFF	TGTGCCAGCAGCTTAATCCCCTCGGGACAGGGTACGGTTGAGCAGTTCTTC
-	-	TRBJ2-7	TRBV18	CASSMAAGSFYEQYF	TGTGCCAGCTCAATGGCGGCCGGTAGCTTCTACGAGCAGTACTTC
-	-	TRBJ2-2	TRBV7-3	CASSLRGTGELFF	TGTGCCAGCAGCTTACGGGGCACCGGGGAGCTGTTTTTT